These 32 T cell receptor beta chains came from one sample sequenced in a study of cytomegalovirus exposure and HLA in healthy donors. PCR amplification relied on 60 Vbeta primers (plus 13 Jbeta primers). Libraries were prepared by immunoSEQ multiplex PCR; TCRdb keeps only in-frame clonotypes and omits some of them. The sample includes more than 150,000 clones, 80% of them seen just once. The sequenced sample was PBMCs. Receptor source: a girl between 10 and 17 years old in good health and CMV-seropositive.

This rearrangement joins TRBV5-1 to TRBJ1-1; a possible D gene is TRBD1 (5 bases). CDR1 SGHRS and CDR2 YFSETQ come from the germline V gene. The ends were cut back, 4 bases at V and 1 base at J, with 11 bases in the middle. The CDR3 consists of 14 residues. Here the CDR3 reads CASSRRQTNTEAFF. For the CDR3, the DNA is TGCGCCAGCAGCCGGCGACAGACGAACACTGAAGCTTTCTTT.

The chain is built from TRBV5-4 and TRBJ1-2; TRBD1 matches at 7 bases. V shed 4 bases, J shed 5 bases, and the junction held 11 bases outside the gene matches. Germline V CDR1 and CDR2: SGHNT, YYREEE (reference sequence). There are 15 residues in the CDR3. CDR3 in amino acids: CASSARQGGIYGYTF. The CDR3 DNA reads as TGTGCCAGCAGCGCTCGACAGGGCGGGATATATGGCTACACCTTC.

The chain uses TRBV18 and TRBJ2-7; weak D call: TRBD1 (6 bases). Per the germline V gene, CDR1 is KGHSH and CDR2 is LQKENI. The CDR3 is made up of 14 amino acids. V lost 2 bases and J lost 1, with 9 bases in between. The chain's CDR3 is CASSPVQGSYEQYF. The CDR3 bases are TGTGCCAGCTCACCAGTACAGGGTTCCTACGAGCAGTACTTC.

The J gene is TRBJ2-3, the V gene TRBV29-1, with 9 bases that match TRBD2. This CDR3 comprises 14 residues. V trimming: 6 bases; J trimming: 1 base; junction bases outside the gene matches: 5. The germline V gene encodes CDR1 SQVTM and CDR2 ANQGSEA. In DNA form, the CDR3 reads TGCAGCGTGAAGGGCGGGGGGGGCACAGATACGCAGTATTTT. Translation gives CSVKGGGGTDTQYF.

The CDR3 DNA is TGCAGCGCCTACGGGCTAGGAGGCTACAATGAGCAGTTCTTC. This encodes CSAYGLGGYNEQFF. V usage is TRBV29-1 and J usage is TRBJ2-1; a possible D gene is TRBD2 (5 bases). The CDR3 spans 14 residues. Germline-derived CDR1 and CDR2 are SQVTM and ANQGSEA. V was clipped by 7 bases and J by 3 bases, with 16 bases between them.

The gene calls are TRBV9 and TRBJ2-5; 9 bases are shared with TRBD1. The length of the CDR3 is 15 residues. The germline CDR1 and CDR2 sequences are SGDLS and YYNGEE. V lost 1 base and J lost 4; bases outside the gene matches: 5. As DNA, the CDR3 is TGTGCCAGCAGCGTACTGGGACAGGGTACAGAGACCCAGTACTTC. It codes for CASSVLGQGTETQYF.

The V and J genes are TRBV11-3 and TRBJ2-1; 7 bases match TRBD1. This CDR3 has 16 amino acids. Germline CDR1 is SGHNT and CDR2 is YENEEA. Trimming cost V 3 bases and J 8 bases; bases outside gene matches: 13. The CDR3 protein is CASSFHRDSRDDEQFF. The CDR3 DNA sequence: TGTGCCAGCAGCTTTCATCGGGACAGTCGGGACGATGAGCAGTTCTTC.

This clone was seen a few times. The J gene is TRBJ2-5, the V gene TRBV25-1; 7 bases match TRBD1. The V and J ends lost 4 bases and 3 bases, in that order; junction bases with no gene match: 14. Germline V gene sequence: CDR1 MGHDK, CDR2 SYGVNS. The CDR3 has 17 residues. The CDR3 protein is CASSGPQPGQLKETQYF. For the CDR3, the DNA is TGTGCCAGCAGTGGCCCTCAACCGGGACAGTTGAAAGAGACCCAGTACTTC.

The rearrangement links TRBV27 to TRBJ2-7; D uncertain. Deletions cut 4 bases from V and 3 bases from J, with 13 bases between. This CDR3 has 14 amino acids. CDR1 and CDR2 (germline): MNHEY, SMNVEV (reference sequence). The CDR3 region has the DNA TGTGCCAGCAGTTCCCCTTCTCCCCTCTACGAGCAGTACTTC. It codes for CASSSPSPLYEQYF.

The V call is TRBV11-2, the J call TRBJ2-2, with D uncertain. V was trimmed by 3 bases and J by 4 bases, leaving 15 bases between them. The CDR3 extends over 16 amino acids. Germline CDR1 SGHAT, CDR2 FQNNGV. In DNA form, the CDR3 reads TGTGCCAGCAGCTTTTCCGCCGGAGTAGGCACCGGGGAGCTGTTTTTT. Protein sequence: CASSFSAGVGTGELFF. Full variable domain (rest looked up from reference TRBV11-2 and TRBJ2-2): EAGVAQSPRYKIIEKRQSVAFWCNPISGHATLYWYQQILGQGPKLLIQFQNNGVVDDSQLPKDRFSAERLKGVDSTLKIQPAKLEDSAVYLCASSFSAGVGTGELFFGEGSRLTVL.

CDR3 sequence reads: CASTSERNQPQHF. The CDR3 DNA is TGTGCCAGCACATCTGAGCGAAATCAGCCCCAGCATTTT. This chain joins TRBV19 and TRBJ1-5; no definite D call. CDR3 length: 13 amino acids. V shed 9 bases and J shed 4 bases, with 13 bases lying between them. From germline, CDR1 is LNHDA and CDR2 SQIVND (reference sequence).

This clone has just a few counts. The chain is built from TRBV2 and TRBJ2-2; 7 nucleotides align to TRBD1. The length of the CDR3 is 16 residues. Germline CDR1 reads SNHLY; CDR2 reads FYNNEI. Trimming at V came to 2 bases and at J to 2 bases, leaving 5 bases not matched to a gene. This CDR3 is CASSEQGGANTGELFF. The CDR3, as DNA: TGTGCCAGCAGTGAACAAGGGGGCGCCAACACCGGGGAGCTGTTTTTT.

The chain joins TRBV4-3 to TRBJ2-1; 8 bases line up with TRBD2. This CDR3 is built from 16 residues. The V gene end was trimmed by 1 base and the J gene end by 6 bases; junction bases not matched to a gene: 8. Germline lookup yields CDR1 LGHNA and CDR2 YSLEER. The CDR3 sequence: CASSQGGSGGPNEQFF. Here the CDR3 DNA reads TGCGCCAGCAGCCAAGGAGGGTCGGGAGGGCCCAATGAGCAGTTCTTC.

This chain joins TRBV19 and TRBJ2-7, with 14 positions matching TRBD2. This CDR3 has 16 amino acids. V gave up 4 bases and J gave up 3 bases; unmatched junction bases: 5. The germline CDR1 and CDR2 sequences are LNHDA and SQIVND (reference sequence). DNA for the CDR3: TGTGCCAGTAGTAAAATGGGGACTAGCGGGAGCTACGAGCAGTACTTC. This translates into CASSKMGTSGSYEQYF.

This chain joins TRBV5-6 and TRBJ1-1; D is unclear. Trimming left V 0 bases short and J 1 base short, with 7 bases between. CDR1 is SGHDT and CDR2 is YYEEEE in the germline V gene. There are 14 residues in the CDR3. In nucleotides, the CDR3 is TGTGCCAGCAGCTTGGGCGCAAGGAACACTGAAGCTTTCTTT. Translating it yields CASSLGARNTEAFF.

The CDR3 DNA sequence: TGTGCCAGCAGTGAAGGGGCTAGCGGGAGGGATGAGCAGTTCTTC. Encoded protein: CASSEGASGRDEQFF. The gene calls are TRBV6-4 and TRBJ2-1, with 12 bases that match TRBD2. This CDR3 has 15 residues. The J segment lost 8 bases and the V segment lost 3 bases, leaving 5 bases of the junction unmatched. CDR1 and CDR2 (germline): MRHNA, SNTAGT.

The CDR3 DNA follows: TGTGCCAGCAGCCCTATTATCGGTGCTCGAAATGAGCAGTTCTTC. It translates to CASSPIIGARNEQFF. The gene calls are TRBV14 and TRBJ2-1; the D is unclear. Germline V gene data show CDR1 as SGHDN and CDR2 as FVKESK. The CDR3 runs to 15 residues. Trimming shortened V by 4 bases and J by 7 bases, and 17 bases separated the two germline ends.

This sequence joins TRBV6-6 and TRBJ1-2, with 9 positions matching TRBD1. CDR1 is MNHNY, CDR2 SVGAGI, per germline (reference sequence). The junction had 6 bases not matched to a gene; V was cut back by 0 bases and J by 7 bases. CDR3 size: 15 residues. The CDR3 sequence is CASSYSGQGIGGYTF. The CDR3 DNA follows: TGTGCCAGCAGTTACTCGGGACAGGGTATTGGTGGCTACACCTTC.

J is TRBJ2-1 and V is TRBV5-4; possible D gene TRBD1, 6 bases. This CDR3 is 14 amino acids long. V shed 0 bases and J shed 8 bases, with 12 bases lying between them. Germline loops: CDR1 SGHNT, CDR2 YYREEE (reference sequence). CDR3 DNA sequence: TGTGCCAGCAGCTTGGCCTTAGGGGGTTATGAGCAGTTCTTC. Translated, it gives CASSLALGGYEQFF.

This chain joins TRBV18 and TRBJ1-4; weak D call: TRBD1 (5 bases). CDR1 and CDR2 (germline): KGHSH, LQKENI. The CDR3 is 15 amino acids. V lost 1 base and J 4 bases, leaving 10 bases between the germline ends. The CDR3 DNA is TGTGCCAGCTCACCACGACAGTTTATTAATGAAAAACTGTTTTTT. This sequence encodes CASSPRQFINEKLFF. The entire variable domain, with the rest obtained from reference TRBV18 and TRBJ1-4, is as follows: NAGVMQNPRHLVRRRGQEARLRCSPMKGHSHVYWYRQLPEEGLKFMVYLQKENIIDESGMPKERFSAEFPKEGPSILRIQQVVRGDSAAYFCASSPRQFINEKLFFGSGTQLSVL.

The V and J genes are TRBV5-6 and TRBJ2-3; 7 nucleotides align to TRBD2. The CDR3 is 18 residues long. Unmatched junction bases numbered 13, after V lost 2 bases and J lost 1 base. Germline CDR1 SGHDT, CDR2 YYEEEE. This CDR3 is CASSLGIYRAGGTDTQYF. The DNA of the CDR3 is TGTGCCAGCAGCTTAGGAATATATCGGGCGGGAGGCACAGATACGCAGTATTTT.

This clone was seen a single time. The chain employs TRBV9 and TRBJ1-2, with 11 bases matching TRBD1. The CDR3 runs to 14 residues. Germline V gene lookup returns CDR1 SGDLS and CDR2 YYNGEE. V was pared by 0 bases and J by 7 bases, with 2 bases of the junction left unmatched. Here the CDR3 reads CASSVDGTGGGYTF. In DNA, the CDR3 is TGTGCCAGCAGCGTAGATGGGACAGGGGGTGGCTACACCTTC.

This clone showed up just once. This chain uses TRBV7-9 with TRBJ1-2, with 8 bases aligning to TRBD1. Germline V gives CDR1 SEHNR, CDR2 FQNEAQ (reference sequence). This CDR3 has 15 residues. V shed 5 bases, J shed 4 bases, and the junction held 9 bases outside the gene matches. CDR3 sequence reads: CASSQGAVRSYGYTF. CDR3 DNA: TGTGCCAGCAGCCAGGGGGCCGTACGTTCCTATGGCTACACCTTC. The whole variable domain, remainder taken from reference TRBV7-9 and TRBJ1-2, is DTGVSQNPRHKITKRGQNVTFRCDPISEHNRLYWYRQTLGQGPEFLTYFQNEAQLEKSRLLSDRFSAERPKGSFSTLEIQRTEQGDSAMYLCASSQGAVRSYGYTFGSGTRLTVV.

J is TRBJ1-5 and V is TRBV30; D is unresolved. V shed 1 base and J shed 6 bases, with 10 bases lying between them. This CDR3 region has 13 residues. Germline CDR1 GTSNPN, CDR2 SVGIG (reference sequence). In DNA form, the CDR3 reads TGTGCCTGGAGTGAGGACTGGGGTCAGCCCCAGCATTTT. Its protein is CAWSEDWGQPQHF.

The chain combines TRBV5-6 with TRBJ2-6; weak D call: TRBD1 (6 bases). The CDR3 is 14 amino acids. Germline assignment: CDR1 SGHDT and CDR2 YYEEEE. The germline V and J ends were trimmed by 3 bases and 2 bases, with 6 bases remaining between them. CDR3 DNA: TGTGCCAGCAGCTGGGACACTGGGGCCAACGTCCTGACTTTC. Residues: CASSWDTGANVLTF.

By proportion, this clone is medium-sized (0.01 to 0.1%). V usage is TRBV5-5 and J usage is TRBJ2-7; 10 nucleotides match TRBD2. Trimming removed 0 bases from V and 5 bases from J; junction bases left unmatched: 5. This CDR3 spans 15 amino acids. Germline CDR1 SGHKS, CDR2 YYEKEE (reference sequence). The CDR3 here is CASSLVSGRWNEQYF. The CDR3 DNA is TGTGCCAGCAGCTTGGTTAGCGGGAGGTGGAACGAGCAGTACTTC.

The chain combines TRBV7-9 with TRBJ1-4, with TRBD1 matching 7 bases. The CDR3 totals 16 residues. Per the germline V gene, CDR1 is SEHNR and CDR2 is FQNEAQ (reference sequence). After removal of 2 bases from V and 7 bases from J, the junction contained 10 bases not matched to a gene. CDR3 amino acids: CASSLTLTGVSEKLFF. Written as DNA, the CDR3 is TGTGCCAGCAGCTTAACGTTAACAGGGGTTTCTGAAAAACTGTTTTTT.

The chain employs TRBV30 and TRBJ1-6; D is perhaps TRBD1 (6 bases). The length of the CDR3 is 14 residues. Germline V gene sequence: CDR1 GTSNPN, CDR2 SVGIG (reference sequence). Trimming pared 3 bases from V and 7 bases from J, leaving 13 bases between. In DNA, the CDR3 is TGTGCCTGGAGAGAAGGGGGAAGGAATTCACCCCTCCACTTT. Translated, it gives CAWREGGRNSPLHF.

This clone was seen a handful of times. This chain links TRBV30 with TRBJ1-1, with no clear D. The CDR3 runs to 12 residues. V was clipped by 2 bases and J by 12 bases, with 16 bases between them. Germline CDR1 and CDR2: GTSNPN and SVGIG (reference sequence). CDR3 sequence (DNA): TGTGCCTGGAGTTTTGAGAACCCCCTGACTTTCTTT. Its protein is CAWSFENPLTFF. Full variable domain (outside the CDR3, taken from reference TRBV30 and TRBJ1-1): SQTIHQWPATLVQPVGSPLSLECTVEGTSNPNLYWYRQAAGRGLQLLFYSVGIGQISSEVPQNLSASRPQDRQFILSSKKLLLSDSGFYLCAWSFENPLTFFGQGTRLTVV.

V gene TRBV6-5 combines with J gene TRBJ2-3; the D gene is possibly TRBD2 (5 bases). Per the germline V gene, CDR1 is MNHEY and CDR2 is SVGAGI. V gave up 4 bases and J gave up 0 bases, with 14 bases separating them. CDR3 length: 16 residues. CDR3 nucleotides: TGTGCCAGCAGTTCCCCGAGGAGCGGTAGCACAGATACGCAGTATTTT. Protein: CASSSPRSGSTDTQYF.

This clone came up a few times. The chain recombines TRBV4-1 with TRBJ1-1; tentatively, D is TRBD1 (5 bases). The germline V gene encodes CDR1 MGHRA and CDR2 YSYEKL. Between the trimmed V and J ends, which lost 0 bases and 0 bases, there was a span of 17 bases. The CDR3 contains 18 residues. This chain's CDR3 is CASSQDLGVRNMNTEAFF. Here the CDR3 DNA reads TGCGCCAGCAGCCAAGATTTAGGGGTTAGGAATATGAACACTGAAGCTTTCTTT.

This clone was recorded once. The J gene is TRBJ1-2, the V gene TRBV27; a weak D match, TRBD1 (6 bases). Germline-derived CDR1 and CDR2 are MNHEY and SMNVEV (reference sequence). CDR3 length: 15 amino acids. V was clipped by 3 bases and J by 0 bases, with 11 bases between them. The CDR3 here is CASSFVGTPNYGYTF. CDR3 coding DNA: TGTGCCAGCAGTTTTGTCGGGACACCTAACTATGGCTACACCTTC.